This T cell receptor (beta chain) was identified in a study of blood T cell repertoires in COVID-19. The wider study: From the United States, Italy and Spain came samples of acute and convalescent COVID-19.

In the authors' methods: Reference gene primer amplification gave nucleated cell count estimates. Sequencing used immunoSEQ multiplex PCR; TCRdb keeps in-frame clones, though not all of them. D and trimming come from the DNA, and the V and J calls and clone size come from that table. The sample gives about 140,000 clones, over 70% of which show up once; about 1.8% is in the top ten. CDR1 MNHEY and CDR2 SVGAGI come from the germline V gene. Between the trimmed V and J ends, which lost 10 bases and 5 bases, there was a span of 11 bases. This CDR3 is built from 11 residues. The sample comprised peripheral blood. The gene calls are TRBV6-5 and TRBJ1-2, with D hard to call. This receptor was obtained from an older woman with acute or convalescent COVID-19. The CDR3 coding sequence is TGTGCCACCGCGGGGTCTTATGGCTACACCTTC. Amino acid sequence: CATAGSYGYTF.